The clone carrying this TCR beta chain turned up a few times. In germline, CDR1 is MDHEN, CDR2 SYDVKM. The V end lost 7 bases, the J end lost 2 bases, and 5 bases lay between the germline ends. The CDR3 covers 12 residues. The data originate from a study of blood T cells in healthy people across ages. The use of a sample-barcoded 5' primer and a J-beta primer mix characterized a second PCR of roughly 6 to 11 cycles. Using its own MiXCR run on the 5' RACE reads, TCRdb lists one record per CDR3 protein. Among some 290,000 distinct CDR3 sequences listed, 27% were seen once. The V call is TRBV28, the J call TRBJ2-2; no reliable D call. Sequences were obtained from blood. The receptor comes from a woman aged 70 to 79 in good health. The chain's CDR3 is CASNSNTGELFF. As DNA, the CDR3 is TGTGCCAGCAACAGCAACACCGGGGAGCTGTTTTTT.